These 26 T cell receptor beta chains came from one sample sequenced in a study of identifying expanded T cells in peripheral blood. Assay: immunoSEQ multiplex PCR; the TCRdb copy retains only in-frame clones and omits some. The table records around 85,000 clones, 88% of them present only once. Material: blood. The source of these receptors is a person aged 18-70 years in good health.

The V call is TRBV27, the J call TRBJ1-1; D may be TRBD1 (5 bases). The CDR3 totals 18 residues. Germline CDR1 MNHEY, CDR2 SMNVEV (reference sequence). V was trimmed by 2 bases and J by 4 bases, leaving 23 bases between them. CDR3 coding DNA: TGTGCCAGCAGTTTAAGGCAGGGCTTCCCTTTGGGTGGCACTGAAGCTTTCTTT. Its translation: CASSLRQGFPLGGTEAFF.

The table lists this clone with a few counts. This chain joins TRBV19 and TRBJ1-5, with 9 positions matching TRBD1. Germline loops: CDR1 LNHDA, CDR2 SQIVND (reference sequence). The CDR3 contains 15 residues. V lost 7 bases, J lost 4 bases, and 8 bases stayed unmatched. This CDR3 reads CASIGTGRLNQPQHF. For the CDR3, the DNA is TGTGCCAGTATAGGGACAGGGAGGTTAAATCAGCCCCAGCATTTT.

This chain uses TRBV10-3 with TRBJ2-1, with 9 bases that match TRBD2. V was clipped by 7 bases and J by 4 bases; unmatched bases: 8. The CDR3 spans 15 residues. The germline V gene has CDR1 ENHRY and CDR2 SYGVKD. CDR3 nucleotides: TGTGCCATCACAGGCGGGGGGGCCTTTTACAATGAGCAGTTCTTC. Its protein product is CAITGGGAFYNEQFF.

The V call is TRBV19, the J call TRBJ1-1; 7 nucleotides agree with TRBD1. Trimming cost V 10 bases and J 11 bases; bases outside gene matches: 10. This CDR3 contains 11 residues. Germline CDR1 LNHDA, CDR2 SQIVND (reference sequence). CDR3 in amino acids: CAIEGAALAFF. The CDR3 DNA reads TGTGCCATTGAGGGGGCCGCTTTGGCTTTCTTT.

The chain recombines TRBV10-3 with TRBJ1-6; 8 bases match TRBD1. V lost 3 bases, J lost 9 bases, and 13 bases stayed unmatched. CDR3 size: 17 residues. CDR1 is ENHRY and CDR2 is SYGVKD in the germline V gene. The CDR3 spells CAISDSPTGEWSSPLHF. The CDR3 DNA is TGTGCCATCAGTGACTCCCCGACAGGGGAGTGGAGTTCACCCCTCCACTTT.

This clone appeared a few times. The CDR3 region is CASSQVRTGGFGANEKLFF. The CDR3 DNA reads as TGTGCCAGCAGCCAAGTCCGGACAGGGGGCTTCGGTGCAAATGAAAAACTGTTTTTT. J is TRBJ1-4 and V is TRBV4-2; 11 bases map to TRBD1. In germline, CDR1 is LGHNA, CDR2 YNFKEQ. CDR3 length: 19 residues. The ends lost 1 base at V and 5 bases at J; junction bases unmatched: 12.

V is TRBV29-1 and J is TRBJ1-1; D perhaps matches TRBD1 (6 bases). CDR3 length equals 13 residues. The V and J ends lost 7 bases and 1 base respectively, with 13 bases between them. Germline V gene lookup returns CDR1 SQVTM and CDR2 ANQGSEA. CDR3 sequence (DNA): TGCAGCGCACGGGGGGGGCAGAACACTGAAGCTTTCTTT. It specifies CSARGGQNTEAFF.

The chain combines TRBV4-3 with TRBJ1-5; unclear D gene. With 0 bases removed from V and 7 bases from J, the gap between germline ends came to 10 bases. This CDR3 contains 14 residues. Germline CDR1 is LGHNA and CDR2 is YSLEER. The CDR3 DNA sequence: TGCGCCAGCAGCCAAGATTTAGGTACACAGCCCCAGCATTTT. Its protein product is CASSQDLGTQPQHF.

Only one count was recorded for this clone. The chain has TRBV6-1 and TRBJ2-5; TRBD2 is a possible D gene (5 bases). V shed 3 bases and J shed 4 bases, with 15 bases lying between them. This CDR3 spans 15 amino acids. Germline V gene sequence: CDR1 MNHNS, CDR2 SASEGT. CDR3 residues: CASSDAGIRIETQYF. In DNA form, the CDR3 reads TGTGCCAGCAGTGACGCCGGGATCAGGATAGAGACCCAGTACTTC.

The chain links TRBV2 to TRBJ1-2; D is unclear. V shed 7 bases and J shed 3 bases, with 15 bases lying between them. The CDR3 has 14 amino acids. CDR1 is SNHLY, CDR2 FYNNEI, per germline. The DNA for the CDR3 is TGTGCCAGCATTCTTCGGACGGCATACTATGGCTACACCTTC. Encoded protein: CASILRTAYYGYTF.

This sequence joins TRBV5-6 and TRBJ2-1; D is undetermined. V gave up 2 bases and J gave up 0 bases, with 12 bases separating them. Germline CDR1 SGHDT, CDR2 YYEEEE. CDR3 length equals 16 residues. CDR3: CASSFITTSSYNEQFF. The CDR3, as DNA: TGTGCCAGCAGCTTTATCACCACCAGCTCCTACAATGAGCAGTTCTTC. The full variable domain, with the rest looked up from reference TRBV5-6 and TRBJ2-1, is DAGVTQSPTHLIKTRGQQVTLRCSPKSGHDTVSWYQQALGQGPQFIFQYYEEEERQRGNFPDRFSGHQFPNYSSELNVNALLLGDSALYLCASSFITTSSYNEQFFGPGTRLTVL.

The chain is built from TRBV7-6 and TRBJ2-1; TRBD2 is a possible D gene (6 bases). The germline CDR1 and CDR2 sequences are SGHVS and FNYEAQ. The length of the CDR3 is 17 residues. Trimming shortened V by 1 base and J by 3 bases, and 16 bases separated the two germline ends. CDR3 loop: CASSLGVLTGLYNEQFF. DNA for the CDR3: TGTGCCAGCAGCTTAGGGGTTCTCACGGGACTCTACAATGAGCAGTTCTTC.

The genes are TRBV5-1 and TRBJ1-2, with no clear D. This CDR3 is built from 15 residues. CDR1 SGHRS and CDR2 YFSETQ come from the germline V gene. Trimming cost V 0 bases and J 0 bases, with 9 bases left between them. Here the CDR3 reads CASSLAVNANYGYTF. The DNA of the CDR3 is TGCGCCAGCAGCTTGGCCGTAAACGCTAACTATGGCTACACCTTC.

This CDR3 reads CASRGPSNSPLHF. The CDR3 DNA sequence: TGTGCCAGCAGGGGACCGTCTAATTCACCCCTCCACTTT. This chain joins TRBV11-2 and TRBJ1-6; weak D call: TRBD1 (5 bases). Germline loops: CDR1 SGHAT, CDR2 FQNNGV. V was shortened by 6 bases and J by 6 bases, with 9 bases between the two germline ends. This CDR3 contains 13 residues.

This clone was picked up a small number of times. The gene calls are TRBV30 and TRBJ1-5; D not certain. The CDR3 length is 13 residues. Germline V gene lookup returns CDR1 GTSNPN and CDR2 SVGIG (reference sequence). Trimming cost V 4 bases and J 1 base, with 8 bases left between them. The CDR3 reads CAWTLGSNQPQHF. In DNA, the CDR3 is TGTGCCTGGACGTTGGGCAGCAATCAGCCCCAGCATTTT. The full variable domain, with the rest looked up from reference TRBV30 and TRBJ1-5, is SQTIHQWPATLVQPVGSPLSLECTVEGTSNPNLYWYRQAAGRGLQLLFYSVGIGQISSEVPQNLSASRPQDRQFILSSKKLLLSDSGFYLCAWTLGSNQPQHFGDGTRLSIL.

This chain connects TRBV6-1 to TRBJ1-1; D call uncertain. CDR1 is MNHNS, CDR2 SASEGT, per germline. This CDR3 region has 13 residues. Trimming stripped 7 bases from V and 5 bases from J, with 14 bases between. CDR3 in amino acids: CASITNSWTEAFF. The CDR3 DNA is TGTGCCAGCATCACCAACTCCTGGACTGAAGCTTTCTTT.

This clone was found once. This sequence joins TRBV6-1 and TRBJ2-5; 10 bases are shared with TRBD2. The V gene end was trimmed by 6 bases and the J gene end by 3 bases; junction bases not matched to a gene: 4. This CDR3 region has 14 residues. Germline CDR1 reads MNHNS; CDR2 reads SASEGT. The CDR3 DNA follows: TGTGCCAGCAGGACGGGGACTAGCGAAGAGACCCAGTACTTC. This translates into CASRTGTSEETQYF.

This rearrangement joins TRBV5-4 to TRBJ2-1; no firm D call. Per the germline V gene, CDR1 is SGHNT and CDR2 is YYREEE (reference sequence). This CDR3 comprises 12 residues. The V end was cut by 2 bases, the J end by 9 bases, with 9 bases between. Here the CDR3 reads CASSFPPGEQFF. CDR3 DNA sequence: TGTGCCAGCAGCTTTCCGCCGGGTGAGCAGTTCTTC.

The CDR3 region has the DNA TGCGCCAGCAGCTTGTGGCAAAATCCGGGGGAGACCCAGTACTTC. This gives the protein CASSLWQNPGETQYF. The chain combines TRBV5-1 with TRBJ2-5; tentatively, D is TRBD2 (5 bases). V was shortened by 1 base and J by 5 bases, with 15 bases between the two germline ends. The CDR3 contains 15 residues. Germline V gene sequence: CDR1 SGHRS, CDR2 YFSETQ. Supplemented by reference TRBV5-1 and TRBJ2-5, the full variable domain reads KAGVTQTPRYLIKTRGQQVTLSCSPISGHRSVSWYQQTPGQGLQFLFEYFSETQRNKGNFPGRFSGRQFSNSRSEMNVSTLELGDSALYLCASSLWQNPGETQYFGPGTRLLVL.

The chain is built from TRBV4-3 and TRBJ2-7; no clear D. The CDR3 covers 16 residues. Germline CDR1 and CDR2: LGHNA and YSLEER. The V end lost 3 bases, the J end lost 2 bases, and 17 bases lay between the germline ends. The CDR3 DNA reads TGCGCCAGCAGCCACAGTTTTACCGACACAACCTACGAGCAGTACTTC. Protein: CASSHSFTDTTYEQYF.

This chain joins TRBV2 and TRBJ1-6; D remains ambiguous. The V and J ends lost 2 bases and 6 bases respectively, with 11 bases between them. CDR1 is SNHLY and CDR2 is FYNNEI in the germline V gene. This CDR3 comprises 15 residues. The DNA for the CDR3 is TGTGCCAGCAGTGAACAGCCGTCAAGTAATTCACCCCTCCACTTT. Amino acids: CASSEQPSSNSPLHF.

The J gene is TRBJ2-3, the V gene TRBV5-6; TRBD2 matches at 7 bases. The V segment lost 4 bases and the J segment 6 bases; nucleotides outside the gene matches: 2. The germline V gene has CDR1 SGHDT and CDR2 YYEEEE. CDR3 length: 12 amino acids. The CDR3 region is CASSRTSDTQYF. The CDR3 nucleotides read TGTGCCAGCAGCCGGACTAGTGATACGCAGTATTTT. Drawing the rest from reference TRBV5-6 and TRBJ2-3, the complete variable domain is DAGVTQSPTHLIKTRGQQVTLRCSPKSGHDTVSWYQQALGQGPQFIFQYYEEEERQRGNFPDRFSGHQFPNYSSELNVNALLLGDSALYLCASSRTSDTQYFGPGTRLTVL.

In this sample, this clone turned up once. The chain couples TRBV10-2 to TRBJ2-1; the match to TRBD2 covers 11 bases. There are 15 residues in the CDR3. The J segment lost 7 bases and the V segment lost 3 bases, leaving 5 bases of the junction unmatched. Looked up from germline, CDR1 is WSHSY and CDR2 is SAAADI. DNA for the CDR3: TGCGCCAGCAGTGATCTAGCGGGGGGTCGTAATGAGCAGTTCTTC. Its protein is CASSDLAGGRNEQFF.

The chain links TRBV7-9 to TRBJ2-7; D possibly matches TRBD1 or TRBD2 (5 bases each). The CDR3 contains 17 residues. V was cut by 5 bases and J by 2 bases, with 22 bases left in between. CDR1 and CDR2 from the germline V gene are SEHNR and FQNEAQ (reference sequence). The CDR3: CASSPVLRGWGTYEQYF. CDR3 DNA sequence: TGTGCCAGCAGCCCCGTTCTCCGGGGCTGGGGAACCTACGAGCAGTACTTC.

This clone appeared a few times. The gene calls are TRBV2 and TRBJ1-2; 7 bases align to TRBD1. Looked up from germline, CDR1 is SNHLY and CDR2 is FYNNEI. The V and J ends lost 6 bases and 6 bases, in that order; junction bases with no gene match: 7. CDR3 size: 13 residues. The CDR3: CASRSPGGDGYTF. The CDR3 DNA reads as TGTGCCAGCAGAAGTCCAGGGGGAGATGGCTACACCTTC.

The V call is TRBV18, the J call TRBJ2-3; weak D call: TRBD2 (6 bases). The germline CDR1 and CDR2 sequences are KGHSH and LQKENI. V lost 5 bases to trimming and J lost 5 bases, with 17 bases between them. CDR3 length: 15 residues. The DNA for the CDR3 is TGTGCCAGCTCAAGACTAGAGTCGTCTATAGATACGCAGTATTTT. The encoded protein is CASSRLESSIDTQYF.